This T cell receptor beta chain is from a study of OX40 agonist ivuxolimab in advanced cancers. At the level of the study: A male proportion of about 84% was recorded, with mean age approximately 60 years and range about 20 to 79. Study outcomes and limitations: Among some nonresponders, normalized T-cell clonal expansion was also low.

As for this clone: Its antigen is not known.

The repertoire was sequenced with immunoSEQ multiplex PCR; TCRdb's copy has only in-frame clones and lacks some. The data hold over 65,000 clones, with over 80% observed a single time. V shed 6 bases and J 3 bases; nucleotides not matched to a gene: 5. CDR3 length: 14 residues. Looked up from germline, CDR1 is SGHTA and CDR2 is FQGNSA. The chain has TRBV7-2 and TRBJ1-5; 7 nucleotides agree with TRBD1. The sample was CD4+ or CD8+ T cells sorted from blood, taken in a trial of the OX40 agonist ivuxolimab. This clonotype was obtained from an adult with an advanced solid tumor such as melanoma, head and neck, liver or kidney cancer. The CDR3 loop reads CASSDRAPNQPQHF. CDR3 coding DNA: TGTGCCAGCAGTGACAGGGCCCCCAATCAGCCCCAGCATTTT.